The 9 T cell receptor beta chains below were found in one sample sequenced in a study of blood T cells in healthy people across ages. PCR was performed a second time for 7 to 11 cycles using a sample-barcoded 5' primer and a J-beta primer mix. TCRdb reprocessed the 5' RACE reads via MiXCR and lists one record per CDR3 protein. The sample lists roughly 1,700,000 distinct CDR3 sequences; roughly 27% were seen once. The sample comprised blood. These receptors were obtained from a woman in her thirties in good health.

The chain employs TRBV9 and TRBJ1-1; 7 bases map to TRBD1. The germline V gene encodes CDR1 SGDLS and CDR2 YYNGEE. V gave up 2 bases and J gave up 4 bases; unmatched junction bases: 14. The length of the CDR3 is 17 residues. The CDR3, as DNA: TGTGCCAGCAGCGTCAGAACAGGGGCAATACAAAGCACTGAAGCTTTCTTT. It translates to CASSVRTGAIQSTEAFF.

This clonotype was picked up many times. This rearrangement joins TRBV27 to TRBJ1-5; TRBD1 might be the D (6 bases). Germline V CDR1 and CDR2: MNHEY, SMNVEV (reference sequence). Deletions cut 5 bases from V and 7 bases from J, with 12 bases between. There are 13 residues in the CDR3. CDR3 sequence reads: CASSRSRGQPQHF. Here the CDR3 DNA reads TGTGCCAGCAGTCGATCCAGGGGACAGCCCCAGCATTTT.

This chain uses TRBV10-1 with TRBJ1-4; 8 bases agree with TRBD1. The ends lost 2 bases at V and 10 bases at J; junction bases unmatched: 6. This CDR3 has 14 residues. Germline V lookup: CDR1 WNHNN, CDR2 SYGVQD (reference sequence). The CDR3 DNA sequence: TGCGCCAGCAGTGAGGGACAGGGAGGAGGAAAACTGTTTTTT. Translated: CASSEGQGGGKLFF.

Remarks on this clonotype: Since a much larger clone is just one base distant, this may be a read error. The chain combines TRBV29-1 with TRBJ2-1; D gene unclear. V lost 3 bases and J lost 2, with 8 bases in between. The germline V gene encodes CDR1 SQVTM and CDR2 ANQGSEA. The CDR3 consists of 13 residues. CDR3 nucleotides: TGCAGCGTTGACTCGGCGGCCTACAATGAGCAGTTCTTC. Protein sequence: CSVDSAAYNEQFF.

The chain carries TRBV5-1 and TRBJ2-3; the D gene is possibly TRBD2 (6 bases). Looked up from germline, CDR1 is SGHRS and CDR2 is YFSETQ. The V and J ends lost 5 bases and 5 bases respectively, with 15 bases between them. The CDR3 loop spans 14 amino acids. CDR3 loop: CASSQGDFKDTQYF. CDR3 nucleotide sequence: TGCGCCAGCAGTCAAGGGGACTTCAAAGATACGCAGTATTTT.

CDR3 sequence reads: CASSRFRENTGNTIYF. The DNA of the CDR3 is TGTGCCAGCAGTCGATTTCGGGAGAACACTGGAAACACCATATATTTT. This chain joins TRBV6-5 and TRBJ1-3; no definite D call. The CDR3 is made up of 16 amino acids. V was clipped by 5 bases and J by 2 bases, with 16 bases between them. Germline-derived CDR1 and CDR2 are MNHEY and SVGAGI.

The CDR3 bases are TGTGCCAGCAGCTTAGCGGCAGGGAAGGCTTTCTTT. Translated, it gives CASSLAAGKAFF. The V gene is TRBV11-2, the J gene TRBJ1-1, with D perhaps matching TRBD1 (5 bases). Germline V CDR1 and CDR2: SGHAT, FQNNGV. The CDR3 spans 12 residues. Trimming stripped 1 base from V and 11 bases from J, with 11 bases between.

Comments on this clonotype: No DNA is shown, since the ends of the CDR3 on it are uncertain; the CDR3 is the one TCRdb lists. The V call is TRBV12-3 or TRBV12-4, the J call TRBJ2-3. The CDR3 comprises 11 residues, both ends counted. The CDR3 sequence is CASILGDTQYF.

V usage is TRBV9 and J usage is TRBJ2-1, with D unresolved. The germline V gene encodes CDR1 SGDLS and CDR2 YYNGEE. V lost 3 bases and J lost 12, with 19 bases in between. The length of the CDR3 is 14 residues. CDR3 region: CASSENTGRGSQFF. CDR3 nucleotides: TGTGCCAGCAGCGAGAACACCGGGCGAGGATCGCAGTTCTTC.